These 20 T cell receptor beta chains were sequenced from one sample in a study of T cells in women clearing cervical HPV infection. Produced via immunoSEQ multiplex PCR; TCRdb's table is partial and in-frame only. The table lists fewer than 40,000 clones. Material: blood buffy coat. The receptor set was obtained from a woman aged 18 to 75 with a cervical HPV16 infection that either progressed to CIN3+ or cleared (not recorded which).

Remarks on this clone: Sequencing ends 3 residues short of the CDR3 end; the germline J gene provides the rest. The J gene is TRBJ1-6, the V gene TRBV20-1; perhaps TRBD1 as D (5 bases). V lost 6 bases and J 6 bases, leaving 15 bases between the germline ends. The CDR3 has 14 amino acids. Germline CDR1 reads DFQATT; CDR2 reads SNEGSKA (reference sequence). CDR3 region: CSANERDSNSPLHF. The DNA read from the CDR3 is TGCAGTGCCAACGAAAGAGACAGTAATTCACCC.

On this clone: The observed sequence ends 3 residues before the CDR3 terminus, with the missing tail filled in from the germline J gene. V usage is TRBV18 and J usage is TRBJ1-4; 8 bases line up with TRBD1. V shed 3 bases, J shed 8 bases, and the junction held 8 bases outside the gene matches. This CDR3 comprises 15 residues. CDR1 and CDR2 (germline): KGHSH, LQKENI. The CDR3 region is CASSPTRGHGEKLFF. The DNA read from the CDR3 is TGTGCCAGCTCACCGACCAGGGGGCATGGAGAAAAA.

A remark on this clone: The read halts 3 residues ahead of the CDR3 end, with the missing end drawn from the germline J gene. V usage is TRBV6-2 or TRBV6-3 and J usage is TRBJ2-7, with D possibly matching TRBD1 (7 bases). CDR1 MNHEY and CDR2 SVGEGT come from the germline V gene. The CDR3 is 15 amino acids. Deletions cut 2 bases from V and 1 base from J, with 12 bases between. The sequenced part of the CDR3 DNA is TGTGCCAGCAGTTACGGGGCAGGGGGGTCCTACGAG. Its protein product is CASSYGAGGSYE. The full CDR3 reads CASSYGAGGSYEQYF.

With respect to this clone: With the read ending 3 residues before the CDR3 end, the germline J gene is used to fill in that end. The rearrangement joins TRBV5-1 to TRBJ2-2, with 7 bases matching TRBD2. Germline-derived CDR1 and CDR2 are SGHRS and YFSETQ. The length of the CDR3 is 14 residues. CDR3 bases read: TGCGCCAGCAGCTTGGGGAGCGGGGCCAACGTG. This sequence encodes CASSLGSGANV. The CDR3 as a whole reads CASSLGSGANVLFF.

Remarks on this clone: The read ends 3 residues shy of where the CDR3 ends; the end is completed using the germline J gene. This chain links TRBV12-3 or TRBV12-4 with TRBJ1-4; TRBD1 aligns across 10 bases. Trimming at V came to 6 bases and at J to 8 bases, leaving 6 bases not matched to a gene. The CDR3 loop spans 14 amino acids. The covered CDR3 bases are TGTGCCAGCAGGTGGGGACAGGGGAACGAAAAA. It translates to CASRWGQGNEK. The whole CDR3 protein reads CASRWGQGNEKLFF.

Note on this clone: The sequenced fragment ends 3 residues before the CDR3 boundary, so the rest is inferred from the germline J gene. The chain is built from TRBV18 and TRBJ2-2; 7 bases fit TRBD2. V dropped 1 base and J dropped 0; count of bases not matched to a gene: 2. This CDR3 spans 16 amino acids. Germline CDR1 reads KGHSH; CDR2 reads LQKENI. Partial CDR3 DNA: TGTGCCAGCTCACCACGGGCGGGGGCGAACACCGGGGAG. It codes for CASSPRAGANTGE. The CDR3 reads in full as CASSPRAGANTGELFF.

With respect to this clone: Read data end 3 residues before the CDR3 end; the end is taken from the germline J gene. The chain carries TRBV7-8 and TRBJ1-4; 8 bases map to TRBD1. The CDR3 is 14 residues long. The germline gives CDR1 SGHVS, CDR2 FQNEAQ. The CDR3 loop is CASSDRGGNSPLFF. The covered CDR3 bases are TGTGCCAGCAGTGACAGGGGCGGGAATTCACCA.

With respect to this clone: With the read ending 3 residues before the CDR3 end, the germline J gene is used to fill in that end. V gene TRBV19 combines with J gene TRBJ2-2, with TRBD2 as a possible D gene (5 bases). Germline CDR1 reads LNHDA; CDR2 reads SQIVND (reference sequence). The CDR3 has 16 residues. The V gene lost 6 bases and the J gene lost 1 base, with 15 bases spanning the gap. The part of the CDR3 DNA that was read is TGTGCCAGTAGCCCAACAAGCGGAGAGAACACCGGGGAG. It codes for CASSPTSGENTGE. The entire CDR3 protein reads CASSPTSGENTGELFF.

In regard to this clone: The sequence runs out 3 residues before the end of the CDR3; the remainder is reconstructed from the germline J gene. The gene calls are TRBV4-1 and TRBJ2-7, with 8 bases lining up with TRBD2. The V gene end was trimmed by 1 base and the J gene end by 2 bases; junction bases not matched to a gene: 4. There are 15 residues in the CDR3. The germline V gene has CDR1 MGHRA and CDR2 YSYEKL. CDR3 residues: CASSQVGGGPYEQYF. The covered CDR3 bases are TGCGCCAGCAGCCAAGTTGGCGGGGGGCCCTACGAG.

To note about this clone: The observed sequence ends 3 residues before the CDR3 terminus, with the missing tail filled in from the germline J gene. V gene TRBV7-2 combines with J gene TRBJ2-3; no firm D call. The CDR3 has 13 amino acids. Trimming took 4 bases from V and 8 from J, leaving 13 bases between them. Germline loops: CDR1 SGHTA, CDR2 FQGNSA. The CDR3 bases that were read are TGTGCCAGCAGCTCCTCGCGGTCAAGTACG. It is translated as CASSSSRSST. The CDR3 reads in full as CASSSSRSSTQYF.

As regards this clone: The missing CDR3 end, 3 residues past where the read stops, is filled in from the germline J gene. This rearrangement joins TRBV18 to TRBJ1-3; D may be TRBD1 (5 bases). Deletions cut 3 bases from V and 2 bases from J, with 14 bases between. The CDR3 totals 16 residues. CDR1 and CDR2 from the germline V gene are KGHSH and LQKENI. CDR3 DNA (partial): TGTGCCAGCTCACCCTCCGGGGGATCCACTGGAAACACC. This translates into CASSPSGGSTGNT. The full CDR3 protein is CASSPSGGSTGNTIYF.

Points on this clone: Coverage ceases 3 residues before the CDR3 finishes, and the germline J gene fills in the end. V and J are TRBV3-1 (or the pseudogene TRBV3-2) and TRBJ2-7; D perhaps matches TRBD2 (7 bases). This CDR3 comprises 14 residues. The V gene's germline CDR1 is LGHDT and CDR2 YNNKEL (reference sequence). V shed 1 base and J shed 6 bases, with 13 bases lying between them. The CDR3 here is CASSQVRGRGEQYF. CDR3 DNA, as far as it was read: TGTGCCAGCAGCCAAGTAAGGGGGAGGGGCGAG.

Turning to this clone: The DNA ends 3 residues before the CDR3 does, and the rest of the CDR3 is filled in from the germline J gene. The chain links TRBV5-1 to TRBJ2-2; D unclear. The CDR3 loop spans 15 amino acids. Trimming took off 0 bases at V and 5 bases at J, with 11 bases between the two ends. The germline CDR1 and CDR2 sequences are SGHRS and YFSETQ. Partial CDR3 DNA: TGCGCCAGCAGCTTGGGTGGGCAGCAGACCGGGGAG. Translation: CASSLGGQQTGE. The CDR3 as a whole reads CASSLGGQQTGELFF. The variable domain in full, completed from reference TRBV5-1 and TRBJ2-2, reads KAGVTQTPRYLIKTRGQQVTLSCSPISGHRSVSWYQQTPGQGLQFLFEYFSETQRNKGNFPGRFSGRQFSNSRSEMNVSTLELGDSALYLCASSLGGQQTGELFFGEGSRLTVL.

On this clone: The CDR3 is cut off 3 residues early in the read; its end comes from the germline J gene. The rearrangement joins TRBV5-1 to TRBJ1-5; D perhaps matches TRBD1 (6 bases). The V gene's germline CDR1 is SGHRS and CDR2 YFSETQ. The CDR3 totals 14 residues. V shed 0 bases and J shed 2 bases, with 6 bases lying between them. CDR3: CASSLAGGNQPQHF. The CDR3 bases that were read are TGCGCCAGCAGCTTGGCAGGGGGCAATCAGCCC.

Concerning this clone: Read sequence stops 3 residues before the CDR3 end, and the germline J gene provides the missing end. The rearrangement uses TRBV6-2 or TRBV6-3 and TRBJ1-2; D is unclear. The length of the CDR3 is 15 residues. Germline CDR1 is MNHEY and CDR2 is SVGEGT. The sequenced part of the CDR3 DNA is TGTGCCAGCAGTTACTCTAGCGGGAGCTACAATGAC. Translation gives CASSYSSGSYND. The CDR3, in full, reads CASSYSSGSYNDYTF.

With respect to this clone: The CDR3 end lies 3 residues beyond the end of the read and is filled in from the germline J gene. The chain is built from TRBV6-1 and TRBJ1-2, with D perhaps TRBD1 (5 bases). The CDR3 covers 15 residues. The germline CDR1 and CDR2 sequences are MNHNS and SASEGT. The V and J ends lost 4 bases and 7 bases respectively, with 19 bases between them. The CDR3 sequence is CASSGAQGGTIGYTF. The CDR3 bases that were read are TGTGCCAGCAGTGGCGCGCAGGGAGGAACTATTGGC.

In regard to this clone: Coverage ceases 3 residues before the CDR3 finishes, and the germline J gene fills in the end. The chain uses TRBV24-1 and TRBJ1-2; TRBD1 matches 9 bases. V gave up 4 bases and J gave up 7 bases; unmatched junction bases: 3. The length of the CDR3 is 13 residues. Germline V gene lookup returns CDR1 KGHDR and CDR2 SFDVKD. CDR3 in amino acids: CATSDTDRGGYTF. The DNA read from the CDR3 is TGTGCCACCAGTGACACGGACAGGGGTGGC.

Of note for this clone: The read terminates 3 residues ahead of where the CDR3 ends, so the germline J gene completes it. The J gene is TRBJ1-6, the V gene TRBV12-3 or TRBV12-4; D might be TRBD1 (5 bases). The CDR3 sequence is 16 residues long. V was shortened by 2 bases and J by 7 bases, with 15 bases between the two germline ends. Incomplete CDR3 DNA: TGTGCCAGCAGTTTAAGTCCGGGGGTGAAGAATTCACCC. It yields the protein CASSLSPGVKNSP. The full CDR3 protein is CASSLSPGVKNSPLHF.

As concerns this clone: The CDR3 is cut off 3 residues early in the read; its end comes from the germline J gene. This chain links TRBV29-1 with TRBJ1-4, with 7 bases aligning to TRBD1. The CDR3 is made up of 13 amino acids. CDR1 is SQVTM and CDR2 is ANQGSEA in the germline V gene. V dropped 7 bases and J dropped 8; count of bases not matched to a gene: 10. CDR3 in amino acids: CSARPGQYEKLFF. The CDR3 bases that were read are TGCAGCGCCAGGCCGGGACAGTACGAAAAA.

Here the CDR3 reads CASTPTGYGYTF. CDR3 DNA, as far as it was read: TGCGCCAGCACCCCGACAGGGTATGGC. This chain connects TRBV10-2 to TRBJ1-2; 7 nucleotides line up with TRBD1. The sequenced fragment ends 3 residues before the CDR3 boundary, so the rest is inferred from the germline J gene. The germline CDR1 and CDR2 sequences are WSHSY and SAAADI. With 7 bases clipped from V and 5 bases from J, the junction kept 4 bases outside the gene matches. The CDR3 covers 12 residues.